These 16 T cell receptor beta chains were sequenced from one sample in a study of monozygotic twins with inflammatory bowel disease. TCRdb reprocessed the 5' RACE reads and reports one entry per CDR3 protein, with no DNA. The data show just over 300,000 distinct CDR3 sequences, and the top ten clones hold over 5%. The sequenced sample consisted of blood. The receptors were sampled from a human donor with ulcerative colitis or Crohn's disease, or a healthy co-twin of an affected twin (not recorded which).

This sequence joins TRBV20-1 and TRBJ1-1. There are 13 residues in the CDR3. The germline gives CDR1 DFQATT, CDR2 SNEGSKA (reference sequence). The CDR3 protein is CSARDRGALEAFF.

J is TRBJ1-6 and V is TRBV7-2; with no DNA, the TCRdb D assignment of TRBD1 cannot be verified. Germline V gene data show CDR1 as SGHTA and CDR2 as FQGNSA. The CDR3 totals 15 residues. CDR3 sequence: CASSLVRGQHSPLHF.

The chain recombines TRBV7-2 with TRBJ2-2; the TRBD2 assignment by TCRdb is unverifiable without DNA. This CDR3 comprises 14 residues. CDR1 is SGHTA and CDR2 is FQGNSA in the germline V gene. The CDR3 region is CASSLTSGTGELFF.

This sequence joins TRBV7-9 and TRBJ2-7; the D call of TRBD1 rests on TCRdb alone, since no DNA is present to check it. This CDR3 contains 13 residues. Germline CDR1 SEHNR, CDR2 FQNEAQ (reference sequence). CDR3 protein: CASSLDLFTGQYF.

The rearrangement joins TRBV7-2 to TRBJ2-7. The CDR3 covers 14 residues. Germline V gene data show CDR1 as SGHTA and CDR2 as FQGNSA. CDR3 protein: CASSLARNNYEQYF.

The rearrangement uses TRBV6-2 or TRBV6-3 and TRBJ1-5. The CDR3 has 14 amino acids. Germline values: CDR1 MNHEY, CDR2 SVGEGT. This CDR3 reads CASSLTAFNQPQHF.

The V call is TRBV5-1, the J call TRBJ2-5; with no DNA, the TCRdb D assignment of TRBD1 cannot be verified. CDR3 size: 14 residues. Germline CDR1 is SGHRS and CDR2 is YFSETQ. CDR3 sequence: CASSLVAGEETQYF. The full variable domain, in which reference TRBV5-1 and TRBJ2-5 provide the parts outside the CDR3, is KAGVTQTPRYLIKTRGQQVTLSCSPISGHRSVSWYQQTPGQGLQFLFEYFSETQRNKGNFPGRFSGRQFSNSRSEMNVSTLELGDSALYLCASSLVAGEETQYFGPGTRLLVL.

J is TRBJ2-3 and V is TRBV7-2; TCRdb names TRBD2, which stays unverified in the absence of DNA. Per the germline V gene, CDR1 is SGHTA and CDR2 is FQGNSA. This CDR3 spans 14 amino acids. CDR3 protein: CASSFTAPPDTQYF. Complete variable domain (other parts from reference TRBV7-2 and TRBJ2-3): GAGVSQSPSNKVTEKGKDVELRCDPISGHTALYWYRQSLGQGLEFLIYFQGNSAPDKSGLPSDRFSAERTGGSVSTLTIQRTQQEDSAVYLCASSFTAPPDTQYFGPGTRLTVL.

The chain joins TRBV24-1 to TRBJ2-1; absent DNA, TCRdb's TRBD2 call cannot be checked. CDR1 and CDR2 (germline): KGHDR, SFDVKD. CDR3 size: 13 residues. CDR3 region: CATSEMGAYEQFF.

The CDR3 spells CASSKPGQEGRTSGRHEYF. The chain employs TRBV4-2 and TRBJ2-3; TCRdb's D call, TRBD2, is unchecked because there is no DNA. This CDR3 region has 19 residues. Germline V gene sequence: CDR1 LGHNA, CDR2 YNFKEQ.

J is TRBJ1-5 and V is TRBV12-3 or TRBV12-4. The CDR3 covers 13 residues. The CDR3: CASSGYSNQPQHF.

This rearrangement joins TRBV7-9 to TRBJ2-2; TCRdb's assignment of TRBD2 cannot be checked, as there is no DNA. The CDR3 has 15 amino acids. Germline V gene lookup returns CDR1 SEHNR and CDR2 FQNEAQ (reference sequence). CDR3 sequence reads: CASSFLLVGTGELFF.

The chain recombines TRBV12-3 or TRBV12-4 with TRBJ2-7. The CDR3 has 13 amino acids. CDR3 in amino acids: CASRKGKSYEQYF.

The rearrangement links TRBV7-9 to TRBJ2-3; TCRdb names TRBD1, which stays unverified in the absence of DNA. From germline, CDR1 is SEHNR and CDR2 FQNEAQ (reference sequence). This CDR3 is built from 17 residues. The CDR3 loop is CASSLRLGGRSTDTQYF.

V usage is TRBV3-1 and J usage is TRBJ2-3; checking the TCRdb D call of TRBD2 is not possible without DNA. Per germline, CDR1 LGHDT and CDR2 YNNKEL (reference sequence). The CDR3 has 14 residues. The CDR3 sequence is CASAGPFQTDTQYF.

The V call is TRBV20-1, the J call TRBJ2-3; with no DNA, the TCRdb D assignment of TRBD2 cannot be verified. The germline CDR1 and CDR2 sequences are DFQATT and SNEGSKA (reference sequence). The CDR3 runs 13 residues. The CDR3 region is CSAVTRGTDTQYF.